One sample yielded the 10 T cell receptor beta chains listed below, sequenced in a study of blood T cells in healthy people across ages. Sample-barcoded 5' priming and a J-beta primer mix drove a second PCR of 7 to 11 cycles. TCRdb passed the 5' RACE reads through MiXCR, listing each CDR3 protein once. The sample contains approximately 780,000 distinct CDR3 sequences, around 24% of which appear only once. These data were likewise used in another study, on T cells of mothers and their children.

Source material: blood. The receptors stem from a boy aged 10-17 years in good health.

The genes are TRBV10-3 and TRBJ2-5; 10 positions match TRBD1. The germline CDR1 and CDR2 sequences are ENHRY and SYGVKD. The CDR3 is 17 amino acids. Trimming removed 2 bases from V and 9 bases from J; junction bases left unmatched: 15. The CDR3 nucleotides read TGTGCCATCAGTGAGGGGACCGGTGGGACAGGGGTCCCCCCCCAGTACTTC. This translates into CAISEGTGGTGVPPQYF.

Points on this clonotype: The junction and the germline gene differ at one end; a read error may be behind it. The V and J genes are TRBV20-1 and TRBJ2-5, with D perhaps assigned TRBD1 or TRBD2 (5 bases each). The length of the CDR3 is 14 residues. Germline V CDR1 and CDR2: DFQATT, SNEGSKA (reference sequence). The CDR3, as DNA: TGCGGTGCTAGAGTTCGAGGGACCCAAGAGACCCAGTACTTC. Translating it yields CGARVRGTQETQYF.

The V gene is TRBV7-2, the J gene TRBJ2-5, with 12 nucleotides matching TRBD2. CDR1 is SGHTA, CDR2 FQGNSA, per germline. The CDR3 runs to 14 residues. V lost 6 bases to trimming and J lost 9 bases; unmatched junction nucleotides: 8. The CDR3 loop reads CASRPSGGGGAQYF. CDR3 nucleotides: TGTGCCAGCAGGCCTAGCGGGGGGGGTGGGGCCCAGTACTTC.

This rearrangement joins TRBV4-1 to TRBJ2-2, with unresolved D. CDR1 and CDR2 from the germline V gene are MGHRA and YSYEKL. The CDR3 spans 15 residues. Deletions cut 2 bases from V and 6 bases from J, with 13 bases between. This CDR3 is CASSQPVGVAGELFF. CDR3 DNA: TGCGCCAGCAGCCAACCCGTTGGGGTGGCCGGGGAGCTGTTTTTT.

The chain recombines TRBV20-1 with TRBJ1-5; weak D call: TRBD1 (5 bases). CDR3 length: 15 amino acids. Deletions cut 3 bases from V and 0 bases from J, with 12 bases between. From germline, CDR1 is DFQATT and CDR2 SNEGSKA (reference sequence). CDR3 DNA: TGCAGTGCTAGCGGAGCAGGGAGTAGCAATCAGCCCCAGCATTTT. Translating gives CSASGAGSSNQPQHF.

The chain links TRBV4-2 to TRBJ2-1; D remains ambiguous. Trimming removed 4 bases at V and 7 bases at J, with 11 bases between. This CDR3 contains 13 residues. CDR1 and CDR2 from the germline V gene are LGHNA and YNFKEQ. CDR3 DNA sequence: TGTGCCAGCAGCCCACCGGGTCCAAATGAGCAGTTCTTC. Amino acids: CASSPPGPNEQFF.

This clonotype was seen repeatedly, ten times or more. The chain links TRBV7-8 to TRBJ1-5; no definite D call. The CDR3 is 13 amino acids. Germline-derived CDR1 and CDR2 are SGHVS and FQNEAQ. Trimming took 5 bases from V and 5 from J, leaving 10 bases between them. The chain's CDR3 is CASSPFQYQPQHF. The CDR3 bases are TGTGCCAGCAGCCCATTTCAGTATCAGCCCCAGCATTTT.

The chain joins TRBV3-1 to TRBJ1-6, with TRBD1 matching over 8 bases. Germline V lookup: CDR1 LGHDT, CDR2 YNNKEL (reference sequence). V shed 0 bases and J 2 bases; nucleotides not matched to a gene: 6. The length of the CDR3 is 18 residues. In DNA form, the CDR3 reads TGTGCCAGCAGCCAAGATCGGCAGGGGGCACCCTATAATTCACCCCTCCACTTT. Translation: CASSQDRQGAPYNSPLHF.

Concerning this clonotype: Since a much larger clone is just one base distant, this may be a read error. The CDR3: CASRGSSGANVLTF. CDR3 bases: TGTGCCAGCAGGGGGAGCTCTGGGGCCAACGTCCTGACTTTC. The rearrangement joins TRBV2 to TRBJ2-6, with D possibly matching TRBD2 (5 bases). V was trimmed by 6 bases and J by 0 bases, leaving 6 bases between them. The CDR3 sequence is 14 residues long. Germline V CDR1 and CDR2: SNHLY, FYNNEI. The full variable domain, in which reference TRBV2 and TRBJ2-6 provide the parts outside the CDR3, is EPEVTQTPSHQVTQMGQEVILRCVPISNHLYFYWYRQILGQKVEFLVSFYNNEISEKSEIFDDQFSVERPDGSNFTLKIRSTKLEDSAMYFCASRGSSGANVLTFGAGSRLTVL.

The rearrangement joins TRBV19 to TRBJ2-7; no definite D call. The germline V gene has CDR1 LNHDA and CDR2 SQIVND (reference sequence). The CDR3 loop spans 15 amino acids. The ends were cut back, 6 bases at V and 0 bases at J, with 15 bases in the middle. CDR3 sequence reads: CASSIKTLSSYEQYF. DNA of the CDR3: TGTGCCAGTAGCATCAAGACCCTCAGCTCCTACGAGCAGTACTTC.